The rows below give T cell receptor beta chains drawn from one sample of a study of PD-1 blockade in classical Hodgkin lymphoma. The method was immunoSEQ multiplex PCR; TCRdb's version includes in-frame clones alone and lacks a portion of them. The data contain roughly 21,000 clones, approximately 90% of them singletons. The sample taken for sequencing was CD8+ T cells from blood. These receptors all stem from a human donor with classical Hodgkin lymphoma. CDR3s include the opening cysteine and the closing phenylalanine or tryptophan. The order of the fields is CDR3 protein, CDR3 DNA, D gene, V gene, clone size, J gene. The D gene is left open where the match is weak. For some rows the clone size is stated as once, few or many, or as a class when expanded; others skip it.

CDR3aa: CASSANLRQETQYF
CDR3nt: TGTGCCAGCAGTGCTAACCTCAGACAAGAGACCCAGTACTTC
d_gene: NA
v_gene: TRBV6-1
abundance: NA
j_gene: TRBJ2-5

CDR3aa: CASSASGTGNYGYTF
CDR3nt: TGTGCCAGCAGTGCCTCCGGGACAGGGAATTACGGCTACACCTTC
d_gene: TRBD1
v_gene: TRBV6-1
abundance: NA
j_gene: TRBJ1-2

CDR3aa: CASSLLSFTTGTEAFF
CDR3nt: TGTGCCAGCAGTTTATTGAGCTTCACCACGGGCACTGAAGCTTTCTTT
d_gene: NA
v_gene: TRBV27
abundance: once
j_gene: TRBJ1-1

CDR3aa: CASSGGTEAFF
CDR3nt: TGCGCCAGCTCCGGAGGAACTGAAGCTTTCTTT
d_gene: NA
v_gene: TRBV5-1
abundance: NA
j_gene: TRBJ1-1

CDR3aa: CASSEELAGGPIAREQYF
CDR3nt: TGTGCCAGCAGTGAAGAACTAGCGGGAGGGCCTATTGCGAGAGAGCAGTACTTC
d_gene: TRBD2
v_gene: TRBV2
abundance: NA
j_gene: TRBJ2-7

CDR3aa: CASSPPSAQGDTQYF
CDR3nt: TGTGCCAGCAGCCCCCCTAGCGCTCAGGGGGATACGCAGTATTTT
d_gene: NA
v_gene: TRBV7-6
abundance: NA
j_gene: TRBJ2-3

CDR3aa: CASSLGGGGEQFF
CDR3nt: TGCGCCAGCAGCCTTGGTGGAGGGGGCGAGCAGTTCTTC
d_gene: NA
v_gene: TRBV5-1
abundance: NA
j_gene: TRBJ2-1

CDR3aa: CASSAAGAITDTQYF
CDR3nt: TGTGCCAGCAGTGCCGCCGGGGCGATCACAGATACGCAGTATTTT
d_gene: NA
v_gene: TRBV7-3
abundance: NA
j_gene: TRBJ2-3

CDR3aa: CASSGQMNTEAFF
CDR3nt: TGTGCCAGCAGCGGACAGATGAACACTGAAGCTTTCTTT
d_gene: NA
v_gene: TRBV9
abundance: few
j_gene: TRBJ1-1

CDR3aa: CASSQDLPSLHNEQFF
CDR3nt: TGCGCCAGCAGCCAAGACCTCCCTAGCCTTCACAATGAGCAGTTCTTC
d_gene: NA
v_gene: TRBV4-1
abundance: NA
j_gene: TRBJ2-1

CDR3aa: CAWSVGAVGYEQYF
CDR3nt: TGTGCCTGGAGTGTAGGGGCAGTAGGGTACGAGCAGTACTTC
d_gene: NA
v_gene: TRBV30
abundance: NA
j_gene: TRBJ2-7

CDR3aa: CASSRAAYRNDYWGYTF
CDR3nt: TGTGCCAGCAGCCGAGCGGCATATAGGAACGACTATTGGGGCTACACCTTC
d_gene: NA
v_gene: TRBV5-6
abundance: NA
j_gene: TRBJ1-2

CDR3aa: CASSLDVQTQYF
CDR3nt: TGCGCCAGCAGCTTGGATGTGCAGACCCAGTACTTC
d_gene: NA
v_gene: TRBV5-1
abundance: NA
j_gene: TRBJ2-5

CDR3aa: CASSFGLAGGREQFF
CDR3nt: TGTGCCAGCAGTTTTGGACTAGCGGGAGGACGTGAGCAGTTCTTC
d_gene: TRBD2
v_gene: TRBV27
abundance: NA
j_gene: TRBJ2-1

CDR3aa: CASSRGSGSTDTQYF
CDR3nt: TGTGCCAGCAGCAGGGGTAGCGGCAGCACAGATACGCAGTATTTT
d_gene: NA
v_gene: TRBV7-6
abundance: NA
j_gene: TRBJ2-3

CDR3aa: CGQTYTRAVCRCYTF
CDR3nt: TGCGGCCAAACGTACACCCGGGCGGTTTGCAGGTGCTACACCTTC
d_gene: NA
v_gene: TRBV29-1
abundance: medium-sized
j_gene: TRBJ1-2

CDR3aa: CSVTPSGPGARGSYGYTF
CDR3nt: TGCAGCGTTACCCCTAGCGGCCCGGGGGCGAGGGGGTCCTATGGCTACACCTTC
d_gene: NA
v_gene: TRBV29-1
abundance: NA
j_gene: TRBJ1-2

CDR3aa: CSVERVSGSQSYEQYF
CDR3nt: TGCAGCGTCGAAAGGGTATCGGGGAGCCAGTCATACGAGCAGTACTTC
d_gene: NA
v_gene: TRBV29-1
abundance: NA
j_gene: TRBJ2-7

CDR3aa: CSVDLGRVNTEAFF
CDR3nt: TGCAGCGTTGATTTGGGCAGGGTGAACACTGAAGCTTTCTTT
d_gene: NA
v_gene: TRBV29-1
abundance: once
j_gene: TRBJ1-1

CDR3aa: CASSYEIMNTEAFF
CDR3nt: TGTGCCAGCAGTTATGAAATTATGAACACTGAAGCTTTCTTT
d_gene: NA
v_gene: TRBV6-5
abundance: NA
j_gene: TRBJ1-1

CDR3aa: CASSLGSRNEQFF
CDR3nt: TGTGCCAGCAGCTTAGGGTCAAGGAATGAGCAGTTCTTC
d_gene: NA
v_gene: TRBV7-6
abundance: NA
j_gene: TRBJ2-1

CDR3aa: CASSFGASGSATGELFF
CDR3nt: TGTGCCAGCAGTTTTGGGGCTAGCGGGAGCGCGACCGGGGAGCTGTTTTTT
d_gene: TRBD2
v_gene: TRBV28
abundance: NA
j_gene: TRBJ2-2

CDR3aa: CAWSYGGPNQPQHF
CDR3nt: TGTGCCTGGAGTTACGGGGGTCCCAATCAGCCCCAGCATTTT
d_gene: NA
v_gene: TRBV30
abundance: NA
j_gene: TRBJ1-5

CDR3aa: CASSASVGNSPLHF
CDR3nt: TGTGCCAGCAGTGCAAGTGTAGGGAATTCACCCCTCCACTTT
d_gene: NA
v_gene: TRBV2
abundance: NA
j_gene: TRBJ1-6

CDR3aa: CASSPGAGTGALNTEAFF
CDR3nt: TGTGCCAGCAGCCCCGGCGCCGGGACAGGGGCCCTGAACACTGAAGCTTTCTTT
d_gene: TRBD1
v_gene: TRBV11-2
abundance: NA
j_gene: TRBJ1-1

CDR3aa: CASSKEGKGPGGEQETQYF
CDR3nt: TGTGCCAGCAGCAAAGAAGGAAAAGGGCCAGGGGGTGAACAAGAGACCCAGTACTTC
d_gene: NA
v_gene: TRBV21-1
abundance: NA
j_gene: TRBJ2-5

CDR3aa: CASSLTGYGYTF
CDR3nt: TGTGCCAGCAGCTTGACAGGCTATGGCTACACCTTC
d_gene: NA
v_gene: TRBV14
abundance: NA
j_gene: TRBJ1-2

CDR3aa: CASSLVPGTGELFF
CDR3nt: TGTGCCAGCAGCTTAGTTCCAGGGACCGGGGAGCTGTTTTTT
d_gene: NA
v_gene: TRBV7-2
abundance: NA
j_gene: TRBJ2-2

CDR3aa: CAWRRGGLAGNTIYF
CDR3nt: TGTGCCTGGAGACGTGGGGGTCTGGCTGGAAACACCATATATTTT
d_gene: NA
v_gene: TRBV30
abundance: NA
j_gene: TRBJ1-3

CDR3aa: CASSYPRAQYF
CDR3nt: TGTGCCAGCAGTTACCCTCGGGCCCAGTACTTC
d_gene: NA
v_gene: TRBV6-6
abundance: NA
j_gene: TRBJ2-5

CDR3aa: CASSRYRDSGPDTQYF
CDR3nt: TGTGCCAGCAGTAGATACCGGGACTCCGGACCAGATACGCAGTATTTT
d_gene: NA
v_gene: TRBV27
abundance: NA
j_gene: TRBJ2-3

CDR3aa: CATSSYTEAFF
CDR3nt: TGTGCCACCAGCAGTTACACAGAAGCTTTCTTT
d_gene: NA
v_gene: TRBV15
abundance: NA
j_gene: TRBJ1-1

CDR3aa: CAISDQGTYEQYF
CDR3nt: TGTGCCATCAGTGACCAGGGGACCTACGAGCAGTACTTC
d_gene: NA
v_gene: TRBV10-3
abundance: NA
j_gene: TRBJ2-7

CDR3aa: CASSHEGVGSPLHF
CDR3nt: TGCGCCAGCAGCCACGAAGGGGTTGGTTCACCCCTCCACTTT
d_gene: NA
v_gene: TRBV4-1
abundance: NA
j_gene: TRBJ1-6

CDR3aa: CATKGQYSNQPQHF
CDR3nt: TGTGCCACCAAGGGACAGTATAGCAATCAGCCCCAGCATTTT
d_gene: TRBD1
v_gene: TRBV19
abundance: NA
j_gene: TRBJ1-5

CDR3aa: CASSRGLAGTIKNIQYF
CDR3nt: TGTGCCAGCAGCCGGGGACTAGCGGGAACTATCAAAAACATTCAGTACTTC
d_gene: TRBD2
v_gene: TRBV7-8
abundance: NA
j_gene: TRBJ2-4

CDR3aa: CASSQDEGRANTGELFF
CDR3nt: TGCGCCAGCAGCCAAGACGAGGGCAGAGCGAACACCGGGGAGCTGTTTTTT
d_gene: NA
v_gene: TRBV4-1
abundance: NA
j_gene: TRBJ2-2

CDR3aa: CASSYSEGGTDTQYF
CDR3nt: TGTGCCAGCAGTTACTCGGAGGGGGGCACAGATACGCAGTATTTT
d_gene: NA
v_gene: TRBV6-6
abundance: NA
j_gene: TRBJ2-3

CDR3aa: CASRRTGWGWEQYF
CDR3nt: TGTGCCAGCAGAAGGACAGGTTGGGGATGGGAGCAGTACTTC
d_gene: TRBD1
v_gene: TRBV14
abundance: NA
j_gene: TRBJ2-7

CDR3aa: CASSWPQGGGPNEQFF
CDR3nt: TGCGCCAGCAGCTGGCCCCAGGGCGGGGGGCCGAATGAGCAGTTCTTC
d_gene: TRBD2
v_gene: TRBV5-1
abundance: NA
j_gene: TRBJ2-1

CDR3aa: CASSQGGGLTEAFF
CDR3nt: TGCGCCAGCAGCCAAGGGGGAGGGCTCACTGAAGCTTTCTTT
d_gene: NA
v_gene: TRBV4-1
abundance: NA
j_gene: TRBJ1-1

CDR3aa: CASSYRDGSVNEQFF
CDR3nt: TGTGCCAGCAGCTATCGGGACGGATCCGTCAATGAGCAGTTCTTC
d_gene: NA
v_gene: TRBV4-2
abundance: NA
j_gene: TRBJ2-1

CDR3aa: CASSIVGLAMNTEAFF
CDR3nt: TGTGCCAGTAGTATAGTAGGATTAGCCATGAACACTGAAGCTTTCTTT
d_gene: NA
v_gene: TRBV19
abundance: NA
j_gene: TRBJ1-1

CDR3aa: CASSRSWDRTDGADYGYTF
CDR3nt: TGTGCCAGCAGCCGGTCCTGGGACAGGACGGATGGGGCCGACTATGGCTACACCTTC
d_gene: TRBD1
v_gene: TRBV5-6
abundance: NA
j_gene: TRBJ1-2

CDR3aa: CSVEIGPEQFF
CDR3nt: TGCAGCGTTGAAATTGGTCCTGAGCAGTTCTTC
d_gene: NA
v_gene: TRBV29-1
abundance: once
j_gene: TRBJ2-1

CDR3aa: CASSLAPEPKGETQYF
CDR3nt: TGTGCCAGCAGCTTAGCGCCGGAACCCAAGGGGGAGACCCAGTACTTC
d_gene: NA
v_gene: TRBV7-9
abundance: NA
j_gene: TRBJ2-5

CDR3aa: CASSSGQGPLNTEAFF
CDR3nt: TGTGCCAGCAGCTCGGGGCAGGGGCCCCTGAACACTGAAGCTTTCTTT
d_gene: NA
v_gene: TRBV5-4
abundance: NA
j_gene: TRBJ1-1

CDR3aa: CATSRERGGPDTQYF
CDR3nt: TGTGCCACCAGCAGAGAGCGGGGGGGCCCAGATACGCAGTATTTT
d_gene: TRBD2
v_gene: TRBV15
abundance: NA
j_gene: TRBJ2-3

CDR3aa: CASQDRGTDTQYF
CDR3nt: TGTGCCAGCCAGGACAGGGGTACAGATACGCAGTATTTT
d_gene: TRBD1
v_gene: TRBV28
abundance: NA
j_gene: TRBJ2-3

CDR3aa: CASSGTAKRDGYTF
CDR3nt: TGTGCCAGCAGTGGGACAGCTAAGCGGGATGGCTACACCTTC
d_gene: NA
v_gene: TRBV2
abundance: NA
j_gene: TRBJ1-2

CDR3aa: CAITGTENYEQYF
CDR3nt: TGTGCCATAACCGGGACAGAAAACTACGAGCAGTACTTC
d_gene: TRBD1
v_gene: TRBV10-3
abundance: NA
j_gene: TRBJ2-7

CDR3aa: CASTGGGGGEKLFF
CDR3nt: TGTGCCAGCACCGGAGGAGGGGGGGGTGAAAAACTGTTTTTT
d_gene: NA
v_gene: TRBV7-7
abundance: NA
j_gene: TRBJ1-4